Listed below are T cell receptor beta chains from one sample, sequenced in a study of blood T cells in healthy people across ages. TCRdb itself ran the 5' RACE reads through MiXCR, one entry per CDR3 protein. The data contain some 700,000 distinct CDR3 sequences, 43% of them singletons. What was sequenced was blood. The receptor source for this set is a woman in her fifties or sixties in good health. The CDR3 runs from the conserved cysteine through the conserved F or W.

j_call: TRBJ2-7; v_call: TRBV6-5; cdr3_aa: CASSLGSGGPYEQYF
j_call: TRBJ1-2; v_call: TRBV6-5; cdr3_aa: CASSPGQAEGYTF
j_call: TRBJ1-1; v_call: TRBV20-1; cdr3_aa: CSARDPTGSTEAFF
j_call: TRBJ1-2; v_call: TRBV29-1; cdr3_aa: CSVEDQTGGGYTF
j_call: TRBJ1-2; v_call: TRBV7-9; cdr3_aa: CASSLGTGDGGYTF
j_call: TRBJ1-1; v_call: TRBV6-6; cdr3_aa: CASKPAGGAEAFF
j_call: TRBJ1-5; v_call: TRBV5-1; cdr3_aa: CASKQGEDQPQHF
j_call: -; v_call: TRBV18; cdr3_aa: CASSRYKGEGEQYF
j_call: TRBJ2-1; v_call: TRBV9; cdr3_aa: CASSATSVSSYNKQFF
j_call: TRBJ2-3; v_call: TRBV7-3; cdr3_aa: CASSPWASGGTDTQYF
j_call: TRBJ1-5; v_call: TRBV5-1; cdr3_aa: CASRTGDGSNQPQHF
j_call: TRBJ1-2; v_call: TRBV12-3/TRBV12-4; cdr3_aa: CASTTGTGISYGYTF
j_call: TRBJ2-1; v_call: TRBV11-3; cdr3_aa: CASSLVGPTSGSKNEQFF
j_call: TRBJ2-3; v_call: TRBV7-6; cdr3_aa: CASSPALQTSTDTQYF
j_call: TRBJ2-7; v_call: TRBV29-1; cdr3_aa: CSVLSQEQYF
j_call: TRBJ2-1; v_call: TRBV5-6; cdr3_aa: CASSFSGERRGEQFF
j_call: TRBJ2-6; v_call: TRBV7-9; cdr3_aa: CASSPQGGVNRISGANVLTF
j_call: -; v_call: TRBV3-1; cdr3_aa: CASSQDSPGVYEQYF
j_call: TRBJ1-1; v_call: TRBV29-1; cdr3_aa: CSVAGGLNTEAFF
j_call: TRBJ2-5; v_call: TRBV4-1; cdr3_aa: CASSQEVRVGAQYF
j_call: TRBJ2-1; v_call: TRBV5-1; cdr3_aa: CASSRDIRYDNEQFF
j_call: TRBJ2-3; v_call: TRBV7-8; cdr3_aa: CASSPKVLAGPTDTQYF
j_call: TRBJ2-3; v_call: TRBV29-1; cdr3_aa: CSVREGGSDTQYF
j_call: TRBJ2-4; v_call: TRBV20-1; cdr3_aa: CSARDMTSGSIQYF
j_call: TRBJ2-1; v_call: TRBV5-1; cdr3_aa: CASSTFIAPSSYNEQFF
j_call: TRBJ2-5; v_call: TRBV6-2/TRBV6-3; cdr3_aa: CASSYGIAGPPGETQYF
j_call: TRBJ2-1; v_call: TRBV28; cdr3_aa: CASSSSVGQLGNNEQFF
j_call: TRBJ2-7; v_call: TRBV18; cdr3_aa: CASSPGTGEYEQYF
j_call: TRBJ2-1; v_call: TRBV7-6; cdr3_aa: CASSLALAGYNEQFF
j_call: TRBJ2-7; v_call: TRBV20-1; cdr3_aa: CSARDRVFEQYF
j_call: TRBJ2-1; v_call: TRBV7-2; cdr3_aa: CASSSGSVWGLQSYNEQFF
j_call: TRBJ2-1; v_call: TRBV4-3; cdr3_aa: CASSSGLSSYTEQFF
j_call: TRBJ2-2; v_call: TRBV4-1; cdr3_aa: CASSQGVSGGAWNTGELFF
j_call: TRBJ2-3; v_call: TRBV6-1; cdr3_aa: CASSEKGDLPDTQYF
j_call: TRBJ1-2; v_call: TRBV12-3/TRBV12-4; cdr3_aa: CASSSWTGEPNYGYTF
j_call: TRBJ2-5; v_call: TRBV6-2/TRBV6-3; cdr3_aa: CASSTPVNDEQYF
j_call: TRBJ2-7; v_call: TRBV20-1; cdr3_aa: CSAWGTGDYEQYF
j_call: TRBJ2-5; v_call: TRBV10-1; cdr3_aa: CASSEGLAAQETQYF
j_call: TRBJ2-1; v_call: TRBV7-2; cdr3_aa: CASSLGLTYEQFF
j_call: TRBJ1-4; v_call: TRBV6-6; cdr3_aa: CASTLGGQNEKLFF
j_call: -; v_call: TRBV7-9; cdr3_aa: CASSLGVSGGYNEQYF
j_call: TRBJ2-1; v_call: TRBV4-3; cdr3_aa: CASSQDLKVSEQFF
j_call: TRBJ1-2; v_call: TRBV5-1; cdr3_aa: CASSLVDRGRGGYTF